The 10 T cell receptor beta chains below were found in one sample sequenced in a study of identical twins (dated by TCRdb to about 2016). Libraries were prepared through 5' RACE. The sample was run on an Illumina HiSeq 2000. TCRdb passed the public sequencing reads through fastp at Q25 and MiXCR, retaining productive beta sequences. For every CDR3 protein sequence, its rows merge into one entry that carries the most common genes and DNA. In this sample the table shows hundreds of thousands of distinct CDR3 sequences, 8.5% to 9% of which occur a single time. The ten largest clones take up roughly 0.97% of the sample. The sample was also reused in another study, on yellow fever vaccine responses in identical twins.

Specimen: PBMCs. The receptors were sampled from a woman aged 18-30 years in good health.

The chain has TRBV12-3 or TRBV12-4 and TRBJ2-7, with D perhaps TRBD2 (7 bases). The CDR3 length is 15 residues. V was trimmed by 5 bases and J by 5 bases, leaving 19 bases between them. The CDR3 here is CASSLYRGARDEQYF. Here the CDR3 DNA reads TGTGCCAGCAGTCTCTATCGGGGGGCACGGGACGAGCAGTACTTC.

The sample holds a few counts of this clonotype. The genes are TRBV5-1 and TRBJ2-1; 8 bases are a match to TRBD1. V lost 4 bases, J lost 4 bases, and 10 bases stayed unmatched. The CDR3 totals 16 residues. CDR1 SGHRS and CDR2 YFSETQ come from the germline V gene. Here the CDR3 DNA reads TGCGCCAGCAGCGAGAGGACAGGGCGAGTTTACAATGAGCAGTTCTTC. Its translation: CASSERTGRVYNEQFF. The full variable domain, rest sourced from reference TRBV5-1 and TRBJ2-1, is KAGVTQTPRYLIKTRGQQVTLSCSPISGHRSVSWYQQTPGQGLQFLFEYFSETQRNKGNFPGRFSGRQFSNSRSEMNVSTLELGDSALYLCASSERTGRVYNEQFFGPGTRLTVL.

The chain has TRBV12-3 or TRBV12-4 and TRBJ1-1; no clear D gene. Trimming removed 6 bases from V and 1 base from J, with 6 bases in between. The CDR3 is 12 amino acids. DNA for the CDR3: TGTGCCAGCAGACAGCAGAACACTGAAGCTTTCTTT. Translation gives CASRQQNTEAFF.

The chain links TRBV12-3 or TRBV12-4 to TRBJ2-2; D not resolved. Between the trimmed V and J ends, which lost 3 bases and 5 bases, there was a span of 19 bases. The CDR3 spans 17 residues. CDR3 sequence reads: CASSFALRLASTGELFF. The CDR3 DNA follows: TGTGCCAGCAGTTTCGCTCTAAGGTTAGCAAGTACCGGGGAGCTGTTTTTT.

The V gene is TRBV3-1, the J gene TRBJ2-3; 7 bases match TRBD1. The V and J ends lost 3 bases and 8 bases, in that order; junction bases with no gene match: 17. This CDR3 is 17 amino acids long. Germline values: CDR1 LGHDT, CDR2 YNNKEL (reference sequence). The CDR3: CASSQLPRTGSKATQYF. The CDR3 DNA follows: TGTGCCAGCAGCCAGTTGCCCCGGACAGGCAGCAAGGCTACGCAGTATTTT.

There are many counts of this clonotype. The chain couples TRBV27 to TRBJ2-5; TRBD2 matches at 14 bases. This CDR3 comprises 16 residues. Germline assignment: CDR1 MNHEY and CDR2 SMNVEV (reference sequence). After removal of 5 bases from V and 5 bases from J, the junction contained 7 bases not matched to a gene. For the CDR3, the DNA is TGTGCCAGCAGTGGGACTAGCGGGAGTTTCCTGGAGACCCAGTACTTC. Residues: CASSGTSGSFLETQYF.

The chain links TRBV6-1 to TRBJ2-2; no clear D. This CDR3 region has 15 residues. V dropped 2 bases and J dropped 7 bases, with 14 bases sitting between them. Germline V gives CDR1 MNHNS, CDR2 SASEGT. DNA of the CDR3: TGTGCCAGCAGTGAACGGGTGGGGAACGTCGGGGAGCTGTTTTTT. This translates into CASSERVGNVGELFF.

This clonotype came up a few times. This chain links TRBV6-2 or TRBV6-3 with TRBJ1-1; TRBD1 aligns across 8 bases. There are 15 residues in the CDR3. The junction had 8 bases not matched to a gene; V was cut back by 5 bases and J by 3 bases. CDR1 is MNHEY and CDR2 is SVGEGT in the germline V gene. This chain's CDR3 is CASSPTGEAYTEAFF. The CDR3, as DNA: TGTGCCAGCAGTCCGACAGGGGAGGCGTACACTGAAGCTTTCTTT.

This clonotype was recorded at least ten times. The chain joins TRBV5-6 to TRBJ2-7; D might be TRBD1 (6 bases). The V end lost 1 base, the J end lost 2 bases, and 7 bases lay between the germline ends. Germline CDR1 and CDR2: SGHDT and YYEEEE. The CDR3 is 13 amino acids. In nucleotides, the CDR3 is TGTGCCAGCAGCTTGTACAGGGCCTACGAGCAGTACTTC. Its translation: CASSLYRAYEQYF.

There are many counts of this clonotype. The chain has TRBV4-3 and TRBJ2-5, with 7 bases fitting TRBD2. V was clipped by 5 bases and J by 0 bases; unmatched bases: 3. The CDR3 spans 14 residues. Germline assignment: CDR1 LGHNA and CDR2 YSLEER. The DNA for the CDR3 is TGCGCCAGCAGCGAGCGGGGTTACCAAGAGACCCAGTACTTC. It codes for CASSERGYQETQYF.